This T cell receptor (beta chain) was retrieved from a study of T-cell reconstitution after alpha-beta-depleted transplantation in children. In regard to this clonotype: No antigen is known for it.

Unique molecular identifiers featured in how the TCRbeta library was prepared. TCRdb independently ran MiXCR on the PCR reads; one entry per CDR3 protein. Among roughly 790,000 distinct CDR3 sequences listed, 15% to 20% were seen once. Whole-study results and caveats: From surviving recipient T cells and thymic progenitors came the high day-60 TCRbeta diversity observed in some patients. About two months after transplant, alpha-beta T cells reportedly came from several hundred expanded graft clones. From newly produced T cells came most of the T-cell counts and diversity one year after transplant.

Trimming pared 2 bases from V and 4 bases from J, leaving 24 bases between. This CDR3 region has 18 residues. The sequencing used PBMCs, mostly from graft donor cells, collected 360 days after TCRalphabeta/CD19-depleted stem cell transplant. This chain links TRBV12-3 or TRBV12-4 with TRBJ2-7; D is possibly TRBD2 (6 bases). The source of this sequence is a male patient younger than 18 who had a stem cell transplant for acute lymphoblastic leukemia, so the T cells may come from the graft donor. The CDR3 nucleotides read TGTGCCAGCAGTTTAACTGGGTACCATGGGGCCAGCGGGTACGAGCAGTACTTC. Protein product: CASSLTGYHGASGYEQYF.